Presented here are 22 T cell receptor beta chains from one specimen sequenced in a study of T-cell reconstitution after alpha-beta-depleted transplantation in children. A TCRbeta library incorporating unique molecular identifiers was prepared. A single record per CDR3 protein comes from TCRdb applying MiXCR to the PCR reads. This table holds about 610,000 distinct CDR3 sequences, roughly a tenth found once. This material consisted of PBMCs from the stem cell graft donor, taken from the stem cell graft. The receptor set was obtained from a human donor who donated a stem cell graft to a child with acute myeloid leukemia.

This clonotype has a handful of counts. The chain carries TRBV29-1 and TRBJ2-7, with TRBD1 matching 11 bases. Germline assignment: CDR1 SQVTM and CDR2 ANQGSEA. The V gene end was trimmed by 1 base and the J gene end by 7 bases; junction bases not matched to a gene: 6. The CDR3 has 14 amino acids. The chain's CDR3 is CSVEAGQGAGEQYF. The CDR3 nucleotides read TGCAGCGTTGAAGCAGGACAGGGGGCAGGGGAGCAGTACTTC.

The rearrangement links TRBV4-3 to TRBJ2-1; TRBD1 is a possible D gene (5 bases). V dropped 1 base and J dropped 8 bases, with 18 bases sitting between them. Germline V gene data show CDR1 as LGHNA and CDR2 as YSLEER. The CDR3 spans 16 residues. CDR3 coding DNA: TGCGCCAGCAGCCAAGGGCAGGGTAGTGGTGTGGATGAGCAGTTCTTC. This codes for CASSQGQGSGVDEQFF.

The chain recombines TRBV7-2 with TRBJ1-3; 9 bases are a match to TRBD1. The CDR3 consists of 17 residues. Germline V gene data show CDR1 as SGHTA and CDR2 as FQGNSA. J lost 0 bases, V lost 1 base, and 4 bases had no gene match. CDR3 in DNA: TGTGCCAGCAGCTTAGGAGGACAGGGGAGCTCTGGAAACACCATATATTTT. As protein: CASSLGGQGSSGNTIYF.

V is TRBV30 and J is TRBJ1-3; 9 bases align to TRBD1. Germline CDR1 GTSNPN, CDR2 SVGIG (reference sequence). CDR3 size: 14 residues. J gave up 8 bases and V 4 bases, and 9 bases lay outside the gene matches. In DNA form, the CDR3 reads TGTGCCTGGACCTTGGTACAGGGGGCTGACACCATATATTTT. Translating gives CAWTLVQGADTIYF.

This clonotype appeared many times. CDR3: CASSLRLAGLGNEQFF. CDR3 sequence (DNA): TGTGCCAGCAGCTTACGACTAGCGGGTTTGGGAAATGAGCAGTTCTTC. This chain links TRBV7-8 with TRBJ2-1; 10 nucleotides line up with TRBD2. Germline CDR1 SGHVS, CDR2 FQNEAQ. There are 16 residues in the CDR3. V lost 2 bases to trimming and J lost 7 bases; unmatched junction nucleotides: 8.

The rearrangement joins TRBV10-2 to TRBJ2-1; weak D call: TRBD1 (6 bases). CDR1 and CDR2 from the germline V gene are WSHSY and SAAADI. V was clipped by 8 bases and J by 0 bases, with 20 bases between them. The CDR3 sequence is 17 residues long. This CDR3 reads CASPKPTDRSSYNEQFF. In DNA, the CDR3 is TGCGCCAGCCCCAAGCCGACGGACAGAAGCTCCTACAATGAGCAGTTCTTC.

The table lists this clonotype with many counts. This chain uses TRBV7-2 with TRBJ2-7; TRBD2 aligns across 9 bases. The CDR3 length is 18 residues. J was trimmed by 1 base and V by 4 bases; bases with no gene match: 14. Per the germline V gene, CDR1 is SGHTA and CDR2 is FQGNSA. The CDR3 coding sequence is TGTGCCAGCAGCTCTCTCGGTAATAGCGGGAGAAGGTCCTACGAGCAGTACTTC. Encoded protein: CASSSLGNSGRRSYEQYF.

This clonotype was detected only a few times. The rearrangement uses TRBV6-7 and TRBJ2-1; 12 nucleotides align to TRBD2. TRBV6-7 is designated an ORF whose function remains uncertain. Trimming cost V 6 bases and J 4 bases; bases outside gene matches: 7. The CDR3 runs to 16 residues. For the CDR3, the DNA is TGTGCCAGCAGGGAGACTAGCGGGAGAAGGTACAATGAGCAGTTCTTC. Translating gives CASRETSGRRYNEQFF.

There are many counts of this clonotype. The rearrangement joins TRBV6-5 to TRBJ2-1; 11 bases are a match to TRBD2. CDR3 length: 15 amino acids. After removal of 6 bases from V and 6 bases from J, the junction contained 7 bases not matched to a gene. Germline V gives CDR1 MNHEY, CDR2 SVGAGI. In DNA, the CDR3 is TGTGCCAGCAGCTTAGGGACTAGCGGCGCCAATGAGCAGTTCTTC. Translating it yields CASSLGTSGANEQFF.

This clonotype was picked up a small number of times. The chain couples TRBV25-1 to TRBJ2-7, with 8 bases matching TRBD1. The CDR3 runs 15 residues. The germline gives CDR1 MGHDK, CDR2 SYGVNS. J was trimmed by 3 bases and V by 4 bases; bases with no gene match: 8. The CDR3: CASSGARDRIYEQYF. The CDR3 nucleotides read TGTGCCAGCAGTGGGGCCCGGGACAGGATCTACGAGCAGTACTTC.

This clonotype was recorded many times. This chain uses TRBV9 with TRBJ2-1; 13 bases fit TRBD2. This CDR3 is 15 amino acids long. Germline loops: CDR1 SGDLS, CDR2 YYNGEE. Germline trimming cut 2 bases from V and 9 bases from J; bases unmatched to any gene: 5. The CDR3 nucleotides are TGTGCCAGCAGCGTCGGGACTAGCGGGAACGCTGAGCAGTTCTTC. Protein: CASSVGTSGNAEQFF.

This clonotype has more than one count but fewer than ten. This chain connects TRBV2 to TRBJ2-2; no firm D call. This CDR3 region has 12 residues. CDR1 is SNHLY, CDR2 FYNNEI, per germline. V shed 7 bases and J shed 6 bases, with 9 bases lying between them. The CDR3 DNA reads as TGTGCCAGCACCGCGAGCGCCGGGGAGCTGTTTTTT. This sequence encodes CASTASAGELFF.

This clonotype was seen repeatedly, ten times or more. The chain uses TRBV12-3 or TRBV12-4 and TRBJ2-1; 8 bases match TRBD1. J was trimmed by 9 bases and V by 6 bases; bases with no gene match: 10. This CDR3 has 14 residues. Written as DNA, the CDR3 is TGTGCCAGCAGCCGACTTACAGGGGGAATTGAGCAGTTCTTC. The encoded protein is CASSRLTGGIEQFF.

This clonotype was recorded at least ten times. This chain connects TRBV29-1 to TRBJ1-2; 11 bases line up with TRBD1. The CDR3 consists of 13 residues. In germline, CDR1 is SQVTM, CDR2 ANQGSEA. Trimming at V came to 8 bases and at J to 3 bases, leaving 5 bases not matched to a gene. The CDR3 DNA reads TGCAGCACCACGGGACAGGGGGACTATGGCTACACCTTC. Its protein product is CSTTGQGDYGYTF.

This clonotype came up a few times. The V and J genes are TRBV2 and TRBJ2-5; D is possibly TRBD1 (6 bases). Per the germline V gene, CDR1 is SNHLY and CDR2 is FYNNEI. The CDR3 is 14 residues long. Trimming removed 5 bases from V and 0 bases from J, with 10 bases in between. The CDR3 DNA reads TGTGCCAGCAGTAACGGACAGTACCAAGAGACCCAGTACTTC. This codes for CASSNGQYQETQYF. The full variable domain, in which reference TRBV2 and TRBJ2-5 provide the parts outside the CDR3, is EPEVTQTPSHQVTQMGQEVILRCVPISNHLYFYWYRQILGQKVEFLVSFYNNEISEKSEIFDDQFSVERPDGSNFTLKIRSTKLEDSAMYFCASSNGQYQETQYFGPGTRLLVL.

This sequence joins TRBV7-2 and TRBJ2-1, with 12 bases matching TRBD1. The V and J ends lost 1 base and 9 bases, in that order; junction bases with no gene match: 4. Looked up from germline, CDR1 is SGHTA and CDR2 is FQGNSA. The CDR3 runs to 15 residues. CDR3 loop: CASSLGGTGGIEQFF. The CDR3 DNA is TGTGCCAGCAGCTTAGGCGGGACAGGGGGCATTGAGCAGTTCTTC.

This clonotype has only a few counts. V usage is TRBV7-9 and J usage is TRBJ2-5; either TRBD1 or TRBD2 may supply D (5 bases each). The CDR3 covers 17 residues. V was clipped by 5 bases and J by 5 bases, with 24 bases between them. From germline, CDR1 is SEHNR and CDR2 FQNEAQ (reference sequence). CDR3: CASSKHPGPEFRETQYF. The CDR3 region has the DNA TGTGCCAGCAGCAAACACCCGGGACCTGAATTTAGGGAGACCCAGTACTTC.

A few counts support this clonotype. V and J are TRBV3-1 and TRBJ1-2, with D unresolved. This CDR3 region has 14 residues. Trimming stripped 3 bases from V and 11 bases from J, with 19 bases between. CDR1 is LGHDT and CDR2 is YNNKEL in the germline V gene (reference sequence). In DNA, the CDR3 is TGTGCCAGCAGCCACGGACCGTCCCCGGCGAGGTACACCTTC. Amino acid sequence: CASSHGPSPARYTF.

This clonotype was recorded a few times. CDR3 sequence: CSARVITTRWETQYF. CDR3 nucleotide sequence: TGCAGTGCTAGAGTTATAACCACGAGGTGGGAGACCCAGTACTTC. The rearrangement links TRBV20-1 to TRBJ2-5; D gene unclear. Looked up from germline, CDR1 is DFQATT and CDR2 is SNEGSKA (reference sequence). Trimming left V 1 base short and J 5 bases short, with 17 bases between. This CDR3 spans 15 amino acids.

This chain connects TRBV29-1 to TRBJ1-3, with a tentative D call TRBD1 (5 bases). Germline-derived CDR1 and CDR2 are SQVTM and ANQGSEA. The length of the CDR3 is 13 residues. The V end was cut by 5 bases, the J end by 4 bases, with 12 bases between. The CDR3: CSVSRDAGNTIYF. The CDR3 region has the DNA TGCAGCGTTAGCCGGGACGCGGGAAACACCATATATTTT.

This clonotype turned up a few times. The V and J genes are TRBV10-3 and TRBJ2-3; D may be TRBD2 (5 bases). Germline CDR1 is ENHRY and CDR2 is SYGVKD. The CDR3 sequence is 15 residues long. Deletions cut 8 bases from V and 7 bases from J, with 22 bases between. This CDR3 is CAIRLGEGASHTQYF. CDR3 coding DNA: TGTGCCATCCGGCTGGGAGAGGGCGCCAGTCATACGCAGTATTTT.

The chain recombines TRBV28 with TRBJ1-1; D call uncertain. CDR1 and CDR2 (germline): MDHEN, SYDVKM. V shed 1 base and J shed 3 bases, with 3 bases lying between them. The CDR3 length is 12 residues. The DNA of the CDR3 is TGTGCCAGCAGTTTATTTTACACTGAAGCTTTCTTT. Residues: CASSLFYTEAFF. The full variable domain, with the rest looked up from reference TRBV28 and TRBJ1-1, is DVKVTQSSRYLVKRTGEKVFLECVQDMDHENMFWYRQDPGLGLRLIYFSYDVKMKEKGDIPEGYSVSREKKERFSLILESASTNQTSMYLCASSLFYTEAFFGQGTRLTVV.